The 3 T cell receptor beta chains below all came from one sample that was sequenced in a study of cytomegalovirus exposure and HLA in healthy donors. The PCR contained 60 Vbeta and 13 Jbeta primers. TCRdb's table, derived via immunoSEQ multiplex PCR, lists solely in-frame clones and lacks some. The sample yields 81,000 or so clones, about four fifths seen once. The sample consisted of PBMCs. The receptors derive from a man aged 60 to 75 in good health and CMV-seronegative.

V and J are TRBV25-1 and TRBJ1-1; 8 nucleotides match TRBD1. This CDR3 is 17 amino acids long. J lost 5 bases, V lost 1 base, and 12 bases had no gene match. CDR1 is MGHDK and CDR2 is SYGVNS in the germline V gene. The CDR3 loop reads CASSEWGTGVEGTEAFF. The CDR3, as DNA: TGTGCCAGCAGTGAATGGGGGACAGGAGTCGAGGGAACTGAAGCTTTCTTT.

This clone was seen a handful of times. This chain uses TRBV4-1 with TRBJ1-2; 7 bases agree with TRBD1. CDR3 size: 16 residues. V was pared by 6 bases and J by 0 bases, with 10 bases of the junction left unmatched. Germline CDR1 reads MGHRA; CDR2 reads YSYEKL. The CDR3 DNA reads TGCGCCAGCAGGGACAGGCAGGGGTCGGCTAACTATGGCTACACCTTC. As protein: CASRDRQGSANYGYTF.

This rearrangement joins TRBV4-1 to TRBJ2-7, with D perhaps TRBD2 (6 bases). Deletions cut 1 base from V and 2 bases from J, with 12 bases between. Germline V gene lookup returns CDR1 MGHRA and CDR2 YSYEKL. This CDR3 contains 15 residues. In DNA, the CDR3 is TGCGCCAGCAGCCAAGGGGGGGTCGACCCCTACGAGCAGTACTTC. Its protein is CASSQGGVDPYEQYF.